What follows are 12 T cell receptor beta chains derived from one specimen sequenced in a study of neurological immune-mediated disorders. TCRdb recomputed calls from the 5' RACE reads with MiXCR, one row per CDR3 protein. The table has 40,000 or so distinct CDR3 sequences, roughly 7% seen once. What was sequenced was PBMCs. These receptors were obtained from a woman in her 40s in good health.

There are many counts of this clonotype. The J gene is TRBJ2-7, the V gene TRBV20-1, with D uncertain. The CDR3 contains 11 residues. Trimming removed 5 bases from V and 3 bases from J, with 8 bases in between. Germline values: CDR1 DFQATT, CDR2 SNEGSKA (reference sequence). CDR3 residues: CSAVENYEQYF. The CDR3 nucleotides are TGCAGTGCTGTAGAGAACTACGAGCAGTACTTC.

This clonotype was picked up many times. This chain connects TRBV5-1 to TRBJ1-1; D remains unclear. The CDR3 is 20 amino acids. V lost 0 bases to trimming and J lost 1 base, with 25 bases between them. From germline, CDR1 is SGHRS and CDR2 YFSETQ. CDR3 amino acids: CASSLAGPGPRNPRNTEAFF. CDR3 bases: TGCGCCAGCAGCTTGGCCGGACCAGGCCCCCGGAATCCTCGGAACACTGAAGCTTTCTTT.

At least ten counts were recorded for this clonotype. V and J are TRBV10-2 and TRBJ2-7, with D perhaps matching TRBD1 or TRBD2 (5 bases each). Germline CDR1 reads WSHSY; CDR2 reads SAAADI. Trimming removed 3 bases from V and 2 bases from J, with 17 bases in between. The CDR3 is 16 amino acids. DNA of the CDR3: TGCGCCAGCAGTGATAACCTGGGAGAGGGGACCTACGAGCAGTACTTC. Its translation: CASSDNLGEGTYEQYF.

This clonotype was detected many times. The V call is TRBV27, the J call TRBJ2-7; D possibly corresponds to TRBD2 (5 bases). The V end lost 1 base, the J end lost 5 bases, and 12 bases lay between the germline ends. Per germline, CDR1 MNHEY and CDR2 SMNVEV (reference sequence). CDR3 size: 14 residues. DNA of the CDR3: TGTGCCAGCAGTTTATACGGGATCGAGCACGAGCAGTACTTC. It is translated as CASSLYGIEHEQYF.

The rearrangement joins TRBV2 to TRBJ1-5; TRBD1 aligns across 7 bases. The V gene's germline CDR1 is SNHLY and CDR2 FYNNEI. The J segment lost 4 bases and the V segment lost 6 bases, leaving 9 bases of the junction unmatched. The CDR3 has 15 residues. DNA of the CDR3: TGTGCCAGCAGCCGACGCCGGGACAGAAATCAGCCCCAGCATTTT. This sequence encodes CASSRRRDRNQPQHF.

This clonotype was counted at least ten times. The V call is TRBV28, the J call TRBJ2-2; D is unresolved. Trimming pared 4 bases from V and 1 base from J, leaving 4 bases between. This CDR3 has 13 amino acids. The germline CDR1 and CDR2 sequences are MDHEN and SYDVKM. DNA for the CDR3: TGTGCCAGCAGTTACCAGAACACCGGGGAGCTGTTTTTT. Its translation is CASSYQNTGELFF.

The chain employs TRBV20-1 and TRBJ2-5; the D gene could be TRBD1 or TRBD2 (5 bases each). Trimming cost V 6 bases and J 1 base, with 18 bases left between them. This CDR3 is 15 amino acids long. The germline gives CDR1 DFQATT, CDR2 SNEGSKA (reference sequence). DNA of the CDR3: TGCAGTGCCAATCCCCGGGGACCCGGCCAAGAGACCCAGTACTTC. Translating it yields CSANPRGPGQETQYF.

This clonotype has at least ten counts. The chain couples TRBV15 to TRBJ2-1; D is perhaps TRBD2 (6 bases). The CDR3 spans 15 residues. Germline V CDR1 and CDR2: LNHNV, YYDKDF (reference sequence). Trimming took off 0 bases at V and 4 bases at J, with 10 bases between the two ends. The chain's CDR3 is CATSRDRGRYNEQFF. The CDR3, as DNA: TGTGCCACCAGCAGAGATCGAGGGAGGTACAATGAGCAGTTCTTC.

This clonotype was counted many times. The rearrangement joins TRBV5-1 to TRBJ1-2; D might be TRBD1 (5 bases). The V end lost 2 bases, the J end lost 1 base, and 9 bases lay between the germline ends. Germline V gene lookup returns CDR1 SGHRS and CDR2 YFSETQ. The CDR3 consists of 14 residues. Here the CDR3 DNA reads TGCGCCAGCAGCTTCTCAGGGATTAACTATGGCTACACCTTC. It translates to CASSFSGINYGYTF. The whole variable domain, filled in from reference TRBV5-1 and TRBJ1-2, reads KAGVTQTPRYLIKTRGQQVTLSCSPISGHRSVSWYQQTPGQGLQFLFEYFSETQRNKGNFPGRFSGRQFSNSRSEMNVSTLELGDSALYLCASSFSGINYGYTFGSGTRLTVV.

This clonotype was observed many times. The chain couples TRBV15 to TRBJ1-5; no clear D gene. Trimming cost V 2 bases and J 7 bases, with 9 bases left between them. This CDR3 comprises 13 residues. The germline V gene has CDR1 LNHNV and CDR2 YYDKDF (reference sequence). The CDR3 sequence: CATSRPSWQPQHF. In nucleotides, the CDR3 is TGTGCCACCAGCAGACCCTCTTGGCAGCCCCAGCATTTT.

In this sample, this clonotype turned up many times. V and J are TRBV7-9 and TRBJ2-1; 8 nucleotides align to TRBD2. In germline, CDR1 is SEHNR, CDR2 FQNEAQ (reference sequence). The ends lost 5 bases at V and 3 bases at J; junction bases unmatched: 9. The CDR3 is made up of 16 amino acids. The CDR3 sequence is CASSPDRLAFYNEQFF. In DNA, the CDR3 is TGTGCCAGCAGCCCGGATAGACTAGCGTTCTACAATGAGCAGTTCTTC.

Only a few counts were recorded for this clonotype. The chain couples TRBV3-1 to TRBJ1-2; TRBD1 matches 11 bases. Germline assignment: CDR1 LGHDT and CDR2 YNNKEL (reference sequence). The CDR3 runs 14 residues. V was clipped by 5 bases and J by 7 bases; unmatched bases: 6. The CDR3 DNA sequence: TGTGCCAGCAGCTTAGGACAGGGGGCGGGTGGCTACACCTTC. Its translation is CASSLGQGAGGYTF. The full variable domain, rest sourced from reference TRBV3-1 and TRBJ1-2, is DTAVSQTPKYLVTQMGNDKSIKCEQNLGHDTMYWYKQDSKKFLKIMFSYNNKELIINETVPNRFSPKSPDKAHLNLHINSLELGDSAVYFCASSLGQGAGGYTFGSGTRLTVV.